Listed below are T cell receptor beta chains from one sample, sequenced in a study of blood T cells in healthy people across ages. Using its own MiXCR run on the 5' RACE reads, TCRdb lists one record per CDR3 protein. The sample has about 800,000 distinct CDR3 sequences; about 25% are singletons. These data also formed part of another study, on T cells of mothers and their children.

Material: blood. All receptors derive from a boy aged 5 to 17 in good health. CDR3s include the opening cysteine and the closing phenylalanine or tryptophan. D genes are given only for firm matches. Only some rows state a clone size, as once, few, many or a class for expanded clones.

J | D | V | size | CDR3 | DNA
TRBJ1-2 | . | TRBV29-1 | . | CSVEEDSLPNYGYTF | TGCAGCGTTGAAGAAGACAGCTTACCTAACTATGGCTACACCTTC
TRBJ2-3 | . | TRBV7-2 | . | CASSLGTTWVSSTDTQYF | TGTGCCAGCAGCTTAGGAACTACTTGGGTATCTAGCACAGATACGCAGTATTTT
TRBJ2-1 | TRBD2 | TRBV20-1 | few | CSARGLAGEYNEQFF | TGCAGTGCTAGGGGACTAGCGGGGGAGTACAATGAGCAGTTCTTC
TRBJ1-2 | TRBD1 | TRBV12-3/TRBV12-4 | few | CASSLGGQGFGGYTF | TGTGCCAGCAGTTTAGGTGGACAGGGGTTTGGCGGCTACACCTTC
TRBJ2-1 | TRBD1 | TRBV29-1 | . | CSVHRGPYIEQFF | TGCAGCGTTCACAGGGGGCCCTACATTGAGCAGTTCTTC
TRBJ2-3 | . | TRBV5-1 | few | CASSQGGLPSTDTQYF | TGCGCCAGCAGCCAGGGGGGTCTTCCTAGCACAGATACGCAGTATTTT
TRBJ2-5 | . | TRBV10-3 | . | CAISEGVETQYF | TGTGCCATCAGTGAAGGAGTGGAGACCCAGTACTTC
TRBJ2-7 | TRBD1 | TRBV15 | . | CATSRPDRATYEQYF | TGTGCCACCAGCAGACCCGACAGGGCCACCTACGAGCAGTACTTC
TRBJ2-5 | TRBD1 | TRBV4-2 | . | CASSRAPTGRQETQYF | TGTGCCAGCAGCCGCGCACCGACAGGGAGACAAGAGACCCAGTACTTC
TRBJ2-1 | TRBD1 | TRBV6-6 | . | CASSYQGQGAEQFF | TGTGCCAGCAGTTACCAGGGGCAGGGGGCTGAGCAGTTCTTC
TRBJ2-5 | . | TRBV7-3 | . | CASSQDGTEYF | TGTGCCAGCAGCCAGGACGGGACCGAGTACTTC
TRBJ2-3 | . | TRBV7-9 | . | CASSTDTGTGWGTQYF | TGTGCCAGCAGCACGGATACCGGGACCGGGTGGGGAACGCAGTATTTT
TRBJ2-1 | TRBD2 | TRBV5-4 | . | CASSLARESHNEQFF | TGTGCCAGCAGCTTGGCGCGGGAGTCTCACAATGAGCAGTTCTTC
TRBJ2-5 | . | TRBV11-1 | few | CASSLGPSLMETQYF | TGTGCCAGCAGCTTAGGTCCCAGCCTGATGGAGACCCAGTACTTC
TRBJ2-3 | TRBD1 | TRBV28 | few | CASSGTGGSDTQYF | TGTGCCAGCAGTGGGACAGGGGGCTCGGATACGCAGTATTTT
TRBJ2-5 | TRBD2 | TRBV7-2 | few | CASSLARLAGGNEVETQYF | TGTGCCAGCAGCTTAGCGAGGCTAGCGGGGGGCAACGAAGTGGAGACCCAGTACTTC
TRBJ2-1 | TRBD2 | TRBV11-2 | few | CASSIGTSGGYNEQFF | TGTGCCAGCAGCATCGGGACTAGCGGGGGCTACAATGAGCAGTTCTTC
TRBJ1-1 | . | TRBV25-1 | . | CASSDPQSGRYELAFF | TGTGCCAGCAGTGACCCCCAGTCAGGGAGATACGAACTGGCTTTCTTT
TRBJ2-5 | TRBD2 | TRBV29-1 | . | CSVRGGVETQYF | TGCAGCGTTCGGGGGGGCGTAGAGACCCAGTACTTC
TRBJ2-1 | . | TRBV28 | . | CASSFTDVGYNEQFF | TGCGCCAGCAGTTTCACGGACGTAGGCTACAATGAGCAGTTCTTC
TRBJ2-2 | . | TRBV7-2 | . | CASSLSIDSDTGELFF | TGTGCCAGCAGCTTAAGTATTGACAGTGACACCGGGGAGCTGTTTTTT
TRBJ2-1 | TRBD2 | TRBV7-3 | . | CASSKTSGGYNEQFF | TGTGCCAGCAGCAAGACTAGCGGGGGCTACAATGAGCAGTTCTTC
TRBJ2-5 | . | TRBV5-1 | . | CASSLNPGEETQYF | TGCGCCAGCAGCTTGAATCCAGGGGAAGAGACCCAGTACTTC
TRBJ2-5 | . | TRBV7-8 | few | CASSLRGTGAQETQYF | TGTGCCAGCAGCTTAAGGGGAACCGGCGCACAAGAGACCCAGTACTTC
TRBJ2-5 | TRBD2 | TRBV7-2 | few | CASSLAGLAGGETQYF | TGTGCCAGCAGCTTAGCGGGACTAGCGGGAGGAGAGACCCAGTACTTC
TRBJ2-7 | . | TRBV28 | . | CASTTPGVPYEQYF | TGTGCCAGCACGACCCCGGGGGTCCCCTACGAGCAGTACTTC
TRBJ1-4 | TRBD1 | TRBV29-1 | few | CSVPGGSNEKLFF | TGCAGCGTCCCAGGGGGATCTAATGAAAAACTGTTTTTT
TRBJ1-5 | . | TRBV2 | few | CASSRTLSNQPQHF | TGTGCCAGCAGTAGGACACTAAGCAATCAGCCCCAGCATTTT
TRBJ2-5 | . | TRBV20-1 | few | CSASGADAGTEQYF | TGCAGTGCTAGTGGGGCGGATGCCGGGACTGAGCAGTACTTC
TRBJ2-5 | . | TRBV5-1 | few | CASSGGQYQETQYF | TGCGCCAGCAGCGGGGGACAATACCAAGAGACCCAGTACTTC
TRBJ2-5 | . | TRBV2 | . | CASKGGDGETQYF | TGTGCCAGCAAGGGGGGAGACGGGGAGACCCAGTACTTC
TRBJ2-5 | . | TRBV27 | . | CASSSVNQGKETQYF | TGTGCCAGCAGTTCGGTGAATCAGGGGAAGGAGACCCAGTACTTC
TRBJ1-2 | TRBD1 | TRBV20-1 | few | CSAGGDRGLYGYTF | TGCAGTGCAGGGGGGGACAGGGGGCTCTATGGCTACACCTTC
TRBJ2-5 | . | TRBV10-3 | . | CAISDQPEQTQYF | TGTGCCATCAGTGACCAGCCTGAGCAGACCCAGTACTTC
TRBJ2-1 | . | TRBV11-2 | few | CASSLERAGTTEQFF | TGTGCCAGCAGCTTAGAGCGGGCGGGAACGACTGAGCAGTTCTTC
TRBJ1-4 | TRBD1 | TRBV6-1 | . | CASSQTSGTGSEKLFF | TGTGCCAGCAGTCAGACCTCCGGGACAGGGAGTGAAAAACTGTTTTTT
TRBJ2-2 | TRBD1 | TRBV12-3/TRBV12-4 | . | CANTPTGSRTGELFF | TGTGCCAACACACCGACAGGGTCTAGAACCGGGGAGCTGTTTTTT
TRBJ2-5 | . | TRBV20-1 | . | CSATRTPLLPETQYF | TGCAGTGCCACACGGACCCCTTTACTTCCAGAGACCCAGTACTTC
TRBJ2-7 | TRBD2 | TRBV7-9 | . | CASSSSGTSEYEQYF | TGTGCCAGCAGCTCGTCCGGGACTAGTGAGTACGAGCAGTACTTC
TRBJ1-1 | . | TRBV29-1 | few | CSVADRENEAFF | TGCAGCGTGGCCGACAGAGAAAATGAAGCTTTCTTT
TRBJ2-5 | . | TRBV4-3 | . | CASSQDRVGVETQYF | TGCGCCAGCAGCCAAGATCGGGTAGGGGTGGAGACCCAGTACTTC
TRBJ1-2 | TRBD1 | TRBV2 | . | CASSVGQGVNYTF | TGTGCCAGCAGCGTGGGACAGGGGGTAAACTACACCTTC
TRBJ2-1 | . | TRBV4-1 | many | CASSQEAGAPSYNEQFF | TGCGCCAGCAGCCAAGAAGCAGGGGCACCCTCCTACAATGAGCAGTTCTTC
TRBJ2-6 | . | TRBV28 | . | CASSPRLGVSGANVLTF | TGTGCCAGCAGCCCGCGACTGGGGGTCTCTGGGGCCAACGTCCTGACTTTC
TRBJ1-2 | . | TRBV27 | . | CASSRKTGTPYGYTF | TGTGCCAGCAGTAGAAAAACGGGGACCCCTTATGGCTACACCTTC
TRBJ2-5 | TRBD2 | TRBV29-1 | . | CSVDCSGNVETQYF | TGCAGCGTTGACTGTAGCGGGAATGTGGAGACCCAGTACTTC
TRBJ2-7 | . | TRBV3-1 | . | CASSQVGRVTGEQYF | TGTGCCAGCAGCCAAGTAGGGCGAGTAACGGGTGAGCAGTACTTC
TRBJ2-6 | . | TRBV29-1 | few | CSVDLSGANVLTF | TGCAGCGTGGACCTCTCTGGGGCCAACGTCCTGACTTTC
TRBJ2-7 | TRBD2 | TRBV20-1 | few | CSARAGGLAGVGEQYF | TGCAGTGCTAGAGCGGGAGGGCTAGCGGGAGTCGGCGAGCAGTACTTC
TRBJ2-4 | . | TRBV20-1 | . | CSARDGVSAKNIQYF | TGCAGTGCCCGCGACGGGGTCTCGGCCAAAAACATTCAGTACTTC
TRBJ2-7 | . | TRBV5-1 | few | CASSLGEGSEQYF | TGCGCCAGCAGCTTGGGTGAGGGGTCCGAGCAGTACTTC
TRBJ1-2 | . | TRBV30 | . | CAWSTGTGYGYTF | TGTGCCTGGAGTACCGGGACCGGGTATGGCTACACCTTC
TRBJ2-1 | . | TRBV28 | . | CASSSDPGLPSSYNEQFF | TGTGCCAGCAGTTCTGACCCGGGACTGCCGAGCTCCTACAATGAGCAGTTCTTC